The 21 T cell receptor beta chains below come from one sample, sequenced in a study of blood T cell repertoires in COVID-19. This table comes from immunoSEQ multiplex PCR, and its TCRdb copy is limited to in-frame clones, with some not included. The sample gives some 96,000 clones, roughly 80% of which show up once; about an eighth is in the top ten. What was sequenced was peripheral blood. These receptors came from a man in his fifties with active or convalescent COVID-19.

The rearrangement uses TRBV7-6 and TRBJ2-3, with D possibly matching TRBD1 (6 bases). V was shortened by 0 bases and J by 2 bases, with 9 bases between the two germline ends. CDR1 is SGHVS, CDR2 FNYEAQ, per germline. The CDR3 spans 15 residues. The CDR3 reads CASSLAGAFTDTQYF. The CDR3 coding sequence is TGTGCCAGCAGCTTAGCGGGGGCGTTCACAGATACGCAGTATTTT.

This chain uses TRBV7-2 with TRBJ1-2; 7 nucleotides match TRBD1. This CDR3 has 18 amino acids. V lost 5 bases and J lost 4; bases outside the gene matches: 19. The V gene's germline CDR1 is SGHTA and CDR2 FQGNSA. Written as DNA, the CDR3 is TGTGCCAGCAGCGAAGACCGGGACAGAGGCCTATATCGCTATGGCTACACCTTC. Its translation: CASSEDRDRGLYRYGYTF. Full variable domain (missing parts from reference TRBV7-2 and TRBJ1-2): GAGVSQSPSNKVTEKGKDVELRCDPISGHTALYWYRQSLGQGLEFLIYFQGNSAPDKSGLPSDRFSAERTGGSVSTLTIQRTQQEDSAVYLCASSEDRDRGLYRYGYTFGSGTRLTVV.

The chain joins TRBV10-1 to TRBJ2-5; 9 bases are shared with TRBD1. The germline V gene has CDR1 WNHNN and CDR2 SYGVQD (reference sequence). The CDR3 consists of 18 residues. The trim removed 5 bases at V and 2 bases at J, leaving 15 bases unmatched. Here the CDR3 DNA reads TGCGCCAGCAGTAAAGGGGGGACAGGGAGGGGAAGTCAAGAGACCCAGTACTTC. This codes for CASSKGGTGRGSQETQYF.

This chain uses TRBV7-2 with TRBJ1-2; D may be TRBD1 (5 bases). Trimming shortened V by 1 base and J by 4 bases, and 10 bases separated the two germline ends. From germline, CDR1 is SGHTA and CDR2 FQGNSA. The CDR3 runs to 14 residues. This chain's CDR3 is CASSLEAGPYGYTF. The CDR3 DNA sequence: TGTGCCAGCAGCTTAGAGGCAGGGCCCTATGGCTACACCTTC.

This chain links TRBV30 with TRBJ1-5; tentative D call: TRBD1 (5 bases). V lost 1 base, J lost 4 bases, and 14 bases lay in between. The CDR3 has 15 residues. Germline CDR1 GTSNPN, CDR2 SVGIG (reference sequence). DNA for the CDR3: TGTGCCTGGAGTGGGACGACAGTGTTTAATCAGCCCCAGCATTTT. As protein: CAWSGTTVFNQPQHF.

This clone was counted between two and nine times. This sequence joins TRBV11-3 and TRBJ2-5; 8 bases match TRBD2. After removal of 2 bases from V and 5 bases from J, the junction contained 7 bases not matched to a gene. The CDR3 contains 15 residues. Germline values: CDR1 SGHNT, CDR2 YENEEA. This chain's CDR3 is CASSLPTGGRETQYF. DNA for the CDR3: TGTGCCAGCAGCTTACCCACGGGAGGGCGGGAGACCCAGTACTTC.

This chain uses TRBV2 with TRBJ1-4, with unresolved D. In germline, CDR1 is SNHLY, CDR2 FYNNEI. The CDR3 has 13 amino acids. V dropped 0 bases and J dropped 7 bases, with 6 bases sitting between them. The CDR3 reads CASSEAPLEKLFF. The CDR3 DNA follows: TGTGCCAGCAGTGAAGCTCCTCTTGAAAAACTGTTTTTT.

The chain couples TRBV3-1 (or the pseudogene TRBV3-2) to TRBJ1-2; 7 bases are shared with TRBD1. J gave up 4 bases and V 0 bases, and 8 bases lay outside the gene matches. Germline V gives CDR1 LGHDT, CDR2 YNNKEL (reference sequence). The CDR3 extends over 16 amino acids. Here the CDR3 reads CASSQDSYGTAYGYTF. DNA of the CDR3: TGTGCCAGCAGCCAAGACTCCTACGGGACAGCCTATGGCTACACCTTC.

The gene calls are TRBV30 and TRBJ1-2; D ambiguous. The V end lost 2 bases, the J end lost 4 bases, and 5 bases lay between the germline ends. Germline V lookup: CDR1 GTSNPN, CDR2 SVGIG (reference sequence). The length of the CDR3 is 11 residues. The CDR3 DNA sequence: TGTGCCTGGAGTCTAGCCTATGGCTACACCTTC. This codes for CAWSLAYGYTF.

This rearrangement joins TRBV6-5 to TRBJ2-1; TRBD2 matches at 9 bases. This CDR3 contains 15 residues. The junction had 5 bases not matched to a gene; V was cut back by 5 bases and J by 3 bases. Per germline, CDR1 MNHEY and CDR2 SVGAGI. Written as DNA, the CDR3 is TGTGCCAGCAGTCCTCTAGCGGGGAGCTACAATGAGCAGTTCTTC. Translation gives CASSPLAGSYNEQFF.

The rearrangement uses TRBV6-5 and TRBJ2-1; D is possibly TRBD2 (6 bases). Germline loops: CDR1 MNHEY, CDR2 SVGAGI. The V and J ends lost 2 bases and 7 bases respectively, with 9 bases between them. This CDR3 comprises 13 residues. In DNA form, the CDR3 reads TGTGCCAGCAGTTACGCGGGATGGAATGAGCAGTTCTTC. This translates into CASSYAGWNEQFF.

This clone occurred a few times. The chain links TRBV27 to TRBJ2-5, with a weak D call TRBD1 (5 bases). The V gene's germline CDR1 is MNHEY and CDR2 SMNVEV (reference sequence). V was pared by 1 base and J by 4 bases, with 19 bases between. CDR3 size: 17 residues. CDR3 loop: CASSLLSGFRNGETQYF. As DNA, the CDR3 is TGTGCCAGCAGTTTATTATCAGGGTTCCGAAATGGAGAGACCCAGTACTTC.

This sequence joins TRBV6-5 and TRBJ2-3; 11 bases match TRBD2. The germline V gene encodes CDR1 MNHEY and CDR2 SVGAGI. The CDR3 has 16 residues. V lost 3 bases and J lost 5; bases outside the gene matches: 7. The CDR3 sequence: CASSYTISGRGDTQYF. The CDR3 bases are TGTGCCAGCAGTTATACTATTAGCGGGAGGGGAGATACGCAGTATTTT.

This clone came up many times. The sample contains more than one DNA sequence encoding this CDR3. The chain employs TRBV7-3 and TRBJ1-2, with 8 bases fitting TRBD1. The CDR3 loop spans 13 amino acids. J was trimmed by 7 bases and V by 6 bases; bases with no gene match: 7. CDR1 is SGHTA, CDR2 FQGTGA, per germline. The CDR3 region is CASSFDRGAGYTF. CDR3 nucleotide sequence: TGTGCCAGCAGTTTCGACAGGGGTGCTGGCTACACCTTC.

CDR3: CASARVGTFTDTQYF. DNA for the CDR3: TGTGCCAGCGCCCGAGTGGGGACATTCACAGATACGCAGTATTTT. V usage is TRBV2 and J usage is TRBJ2-3, with D possibly being TRBD1 (6 bases). Looked up from germline, CDR1 is SNHLY and CDR2 is FYNNEI. This CDR3 spans 15 amino acids. The V end was cut by 8 bases, the J end by 2 bases, with 17 bases between.

This clone has more than one count but fewer than ten. V is TRBV7-2 and J is TRBJ2-7; D may be TRBD2 (6 bases). This CDR3 comprises 16 residues. Germline V gene sequence: CDR1 SGHTA, CDR2 FQGNSA. V gave up 1 base and J gave up 4 bases, with 17 bases separating them. CDR3 sequence reads: CASSLDPGTPWYEQYF. CDR3 DNA: TGTGCCAGCAGCTTAGACCCTGGGACTCCATGGTACGAGCAGTACTTC.

CDR3 nucleotides: TGTGCCTGGAGTGTCGCAGCGAATAGCAATCAGCCCCAGCATTTT. Its protein product is CAWSVAANSNQPQHF. V is TRBV30 and J is TRBJ1-5; no definite D call. Germline assignment: CDR1 GTSNPN and CDR2 SVGIG (reference sequence). The CDR3 covers 15 residues. Trimming removed 0 bases at V and 0 bases at J, with 9 bases between.

This rearrangement joins TRBV9 to TRBJ1-3; D perhaps matches TRBD1 (6 bases). The V gene's germline CDR1 is SGDLS and CDR2 YYNGEE. V lost 4 bases and J 1 base, leaving 12 bases between the germline ends. The length of the CDR3 is 15 residues. Here the CDR3 reads CASSSRDKSGNTIYF. The CDR3 DNA reads TGTGCCAGCAGCTCTCGGGACAAATCTGGAAACACCATATATTTT.

In its sample, this clone was seen once. The V call is TRBV29-1, the J call TRBJ2-5; maybe TRBD1 (6 bases). V lost 7 bases, J lost 4 bases, and 13 bases lay in between. The CDR3 is made up of 12 amino acids. Germline CDR1 is SQVTM and CDR2 is ANQGSEA. In DNA form, the CDR3 reads TGCAGCGCGTCACAGGGAGTAGAGACCCAGTACTTC. Protein: CSASQGVETQYF.

This chain connects TRBV19 to TRBJ2-5; possibly TRBD2 for D (5 bases). The V gene's germline CDR1 is LNHDA and CDR2 SQIVND (reference sequence). V was cut by 2 bases and J by 5 bases, with 12 bases left in between. This CDR3 is 14 amino acids long. CDR3 DNA sequence: TGTGCCAGTAGTATAAGTCCAGCGGCGGAGACCCAGTACTTC. It specifies CASSISPAAETQYF.

The sample holds a few counts of this clone. The V and J genes are TRBV3-1 (or the pseudogene TRBV3-2) and TRBJ2-5; 9 positions match TRBD1. Trimming cost V 2 bases and J 5 bases; bases outside gene matches: 6. CDR3 length: 15 residues. The V gene's germline CDR1 is LGHDT and CDR2 YNNKEL (reference sequence). The CDR3 region has the DNA TGTGCCAGCAGCCAATGGACAGGGGACGGGGAGACCCAGTACTTC. It encodes CASSQWTGDGETQYF.